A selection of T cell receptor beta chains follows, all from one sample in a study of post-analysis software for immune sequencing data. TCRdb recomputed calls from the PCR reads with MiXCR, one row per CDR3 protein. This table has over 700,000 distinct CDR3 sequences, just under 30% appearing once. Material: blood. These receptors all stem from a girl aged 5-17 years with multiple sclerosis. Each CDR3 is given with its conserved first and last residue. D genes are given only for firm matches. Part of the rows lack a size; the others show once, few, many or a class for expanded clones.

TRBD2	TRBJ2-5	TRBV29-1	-	TGCAGCGTTGAAGTGGGACTAGCGGGAGGAGGACCTGGGGAGACCCAGTACTTC	CSVEVGLAGGGPGETQYF
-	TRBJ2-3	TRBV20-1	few	TGCAGTGCGAGGGACTTCGCAGATACGCAGTATTTT	CSARDFADTQYF
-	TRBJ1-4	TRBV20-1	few	TGCAGTGCTCCTAGGCCTTCCCGACGCGAAAAACTGTTTTTT	CSAPRPSRREKLFF
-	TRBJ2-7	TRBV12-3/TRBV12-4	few	TGTGCCAGCAGTTTATTGGGGGGAGGCTACGAGCAGTACTTC	CASSLLGGGYEQYF
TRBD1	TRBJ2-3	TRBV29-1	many	TGCAGCGTTGAGCCCCGGGACAGGGGGTCGGATACGCAGTATTTT	CSVEPRDRGSDTQYF
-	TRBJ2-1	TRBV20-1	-	TGCAGTGCCGGGGACAGGACTAGCCGATACGAGCAGTTCTTC	CSAGDRTSRYEQFF
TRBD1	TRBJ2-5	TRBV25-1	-	TGTGCCAGCGAGGGACAGGACCTTCAAGAGACCCAGTACTTC	CASEGQDLQETQYF
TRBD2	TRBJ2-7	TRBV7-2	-	TGTGCCAGCAGCTTAGAGCCTAGCGGGGGCTCCTACGAGCAGTACTTC	CASSLEPSGGSYEQYF
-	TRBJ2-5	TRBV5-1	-	TGCGCCAGCAGCCGGTACCCGCAGGGCCAAGAGACCCAGTACTTC	CASSRYPQGQETQYF
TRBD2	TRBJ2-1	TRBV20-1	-	TGCAGTGAGGGGAGCGGGGGGCAGAACAATGAGCAGTTCTTC	CSEGSGGQNNEQFF
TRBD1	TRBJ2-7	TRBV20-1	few	TGCAGTGCTAATAACAGGGGGTGGGAGCAGTACTTC	CSANNRGWEQYF
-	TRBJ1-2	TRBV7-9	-	TGTGCCAGCAGCTTAGCCCCCGCTGGCTACACCTTC	CASSLAPAGYTF
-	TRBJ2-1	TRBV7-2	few	TGTGCCAGCAGCTCCGGGGACCGTGGGGATGAGCAGTTCTTC	CASSSGDRGDEQFF
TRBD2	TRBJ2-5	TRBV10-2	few	TGCGCCAGCACCAGGTCGGGGGAGGGAGAGACCCAGTACTTC	CASTRSGEGETQYF
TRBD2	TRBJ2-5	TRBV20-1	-	TGCAGTGCTAGACCCGGCGGGAGCCGAGAGACCCAGTACTTC	CSARPGGSRETQYF
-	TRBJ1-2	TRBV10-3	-	TGTGCCATCAGTGAGCCCCGGGGGACTAAAGCATACTATGGCTACACCTTC	CAISEPRGTKAYYGYTF
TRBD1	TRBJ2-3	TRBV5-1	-	TGCGCCAGCAGCTCCGGCCCCACAGGGGGAGTAGAAGATACGCAGTATTTT	CASSSGPTGGVEDTQYF
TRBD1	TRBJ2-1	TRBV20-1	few	TGCAGTGCTAGGGGGGACAGGGGGCGGGCCTACAATGAGCAGTTCTTC	CSARGDRGRAYNEQFF
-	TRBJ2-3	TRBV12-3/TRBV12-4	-	TGTGCCAGCAGTCTCTCAGGGCCACATAGCACAGATGCGCAGTATTTT	CASSLSGPHSTDAQYF
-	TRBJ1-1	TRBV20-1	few	TGCAGTGCACTCACCCTGGGGACTCCCTTAGGATTCATGAACACTGAAGCTTTCTTT	CSALTLGTPLGFMNTEAFF
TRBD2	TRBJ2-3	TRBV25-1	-	TGTGCCAGCAGTGAATTGGGGGGGGTATCAGATACGCAGTATTTT	CASSELGGVSDTQYF
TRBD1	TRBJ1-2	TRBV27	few	TGTGCCAGCAGCCCAGGGACAGGGTACCGCTACACCTTC	CASSPGTGYRYTF
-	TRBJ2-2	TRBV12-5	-	TGTGCTAGTGGTTTGGTATTGGGGCCGACCACCGGGGAGCTGTTTTTT	CASGLVLGPTTGELFF
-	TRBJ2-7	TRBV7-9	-	TGTGCCAGCTGGGGAGGCTCCTACAATGAGCAGTACTTC	CASWGGSYNEQYF
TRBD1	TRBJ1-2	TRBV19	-	TGTGCCACCAGAGGACAGGCGACTAACTATGGCTACACCTTC	CATRGQATNYGYTF
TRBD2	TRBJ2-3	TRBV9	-	TGTGCCAGCAGCGTCACTTTAGCGGGAGGGACAGATACGCAGTATTTT	CASSVTLAGGTDTQYF
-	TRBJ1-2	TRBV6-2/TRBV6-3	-	TGTGCCAGCAGATACGGACAGCCCTATGGCTACACCTTC	CASRYGQPYGYTF
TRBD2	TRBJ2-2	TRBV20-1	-	TGCAGTGCTAGTCCCCGTGATAGCGGGAGATACACCGGGGAGCTGTTTTTT	CSASPRDSGRYTGELFF
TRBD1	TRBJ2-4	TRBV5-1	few	TGCGCCAGCAGCCTGGCAGGACAGGGGGCTGGAAACATTCAGTACTTC	CASSLAGQGAGNIQYF
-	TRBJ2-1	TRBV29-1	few	TGCAGCGTTGGGCCTGACGGGTTCTTC	CSVGPDGFF
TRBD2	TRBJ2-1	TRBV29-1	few	TGCAGCGTTGAAAGCACTAGCGGGAGGGCGGATGAGCAGTTCTTC	CSVESTSGRADEQFF
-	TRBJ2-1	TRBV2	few	TGTGCCAGCAATCGACTTTCAGGGACGGCCAATGAGCAGTTCTTC	CASNRLSGTANEQFF
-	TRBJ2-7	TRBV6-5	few	TGTGCCAGCAGTTACGGGCAGGAGCAGTACTTC	CASSYGQEQYF
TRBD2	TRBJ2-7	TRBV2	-	TGTGCCAGCACACTAGCGGATTCCTACGAGCAGTACTTC	CASTLADSYEQYF
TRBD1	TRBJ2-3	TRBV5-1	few	TGCGCCAGCAGTTACCACAGGGGTTATGGCACAGATACGCAGTATTTT	CASSYHRGYGTDTQYF
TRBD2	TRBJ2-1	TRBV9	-	TGTGCCAGCAGCGTCGAGAACCGGGGACTAGCTTTGCCTGAGCAGTTCTTC	CASSVENRGLALPEQFF
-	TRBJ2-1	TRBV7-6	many	TGTGCCAGCAGCTCCTCTGGGGGGGAGCAGTTCTTC	CASSSSGGEQFF
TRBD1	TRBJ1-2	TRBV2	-	TGTGCCAGCAGTGAAGGGGACAGGGGATCCTATGGCTACACCTTC	CASSEGDRGSYGYTF
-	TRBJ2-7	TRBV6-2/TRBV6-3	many	TGTGCCAGCACCTCCGTGGCCTACGAGCAGTACTTC	CASTSVAYEQYF
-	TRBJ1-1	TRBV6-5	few	TGTGCCAGCAGTTACTCCGGGGCCGTTGAAGCTTTCTTT	CASSYSGAVEAFF
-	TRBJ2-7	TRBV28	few	TGTGCCAGCAGTTTCCCTACCCGGCAGGGTGCCACCTACGAGCAGTACTTC	CASSFPTRQGATYEQYF
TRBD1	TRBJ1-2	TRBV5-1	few	TGCGCCAGCAGCTTCCAGGGGGTTAACTATGGCTACACCTTC	CASSFQGVNYGYTF
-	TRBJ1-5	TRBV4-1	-	TGCGCCAGCAACGAGTTTTTTAGCAATCAGCCCCAGCATTTT	CASNEFFSNQPQHF
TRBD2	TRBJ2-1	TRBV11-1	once	TGTGCCAGCAGCTTAAGTGCGGTAGCGGGCTACGATGAGCAGTTCTTC	CASSLSAVAGYDEQFF
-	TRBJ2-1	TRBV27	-	TGTGCCAGCAGTGGCTTACCCACGGAGACCCAGTTCTTC	CASSGLPTETQFF